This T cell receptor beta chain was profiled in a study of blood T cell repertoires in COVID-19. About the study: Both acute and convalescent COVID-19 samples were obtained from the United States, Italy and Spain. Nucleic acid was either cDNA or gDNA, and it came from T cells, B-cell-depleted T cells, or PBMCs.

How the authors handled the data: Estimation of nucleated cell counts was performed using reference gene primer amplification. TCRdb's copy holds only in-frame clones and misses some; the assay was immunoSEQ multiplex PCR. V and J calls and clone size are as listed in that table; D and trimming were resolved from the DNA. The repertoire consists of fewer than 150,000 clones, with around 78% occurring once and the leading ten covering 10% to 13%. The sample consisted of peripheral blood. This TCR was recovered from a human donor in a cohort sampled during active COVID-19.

For the CDR3, the DNA is TGTGCCAGCAGCTCCATGGACAGCAACTATGGCTACACCTTC. Residues: CASSSMDSNYGYTF. This chain connects TRBV7-9 to TRBJ1-2; possibly TRBD1 for D (6 bases). V was cut by 4 bases and J by 2 bases, with 11 bases left in between. This CDR3 contains 14 residues. Germline V gene data show CDR1 as SEHNR and CDR2 as FQNEAQ (reference sequence). Full variable domain (rest looked up from reference TRBV7-9 and TRBJ1-2): DTGVSQNPRHKITKRGQNVTFRCDPISEHNRLYWYRQTLGQGPEFLTYFQNEAQLEKSRLLSDRFSAERPKGSFSTLEIQRTEQGDSAMYLCASSSMDSNYGYTFGSGTRLTVV.